The 17 T cell receptor beta chains given below trace back to one sample, sequenced in a study of blood T cell repertoires in COVID-19. Data came from immunoSEQ multiplex PCR; TCRdb stores just in-frame clones and leaves some out. The sample has about 180,000 clones; about 91% are singletons. Sequencing was carried out using PBMCs or T cells enriched from blood (not recorded which). These TCRs come from a woman aged 40 to 50 with acute COVID-19.

The chain couples TRBV6-2 or TRBV6-3 to TRBJ2-2; 14 bases align to TRBD2. The CDR3 spans 18 residues. The V and J ends lost 5 bases and 13 bases, in that order; junction bases with no gene match: 18. From germline, CDR1 is MNHEY and CDR2 SVGEGT. CDR3 residues: CASSNFALGTSGGVVLFF. The DNA of the CDR3 is TGTGCCAGCAGTAACTTCGCCCTAGGGACTAGCGGGGGTGTGGTGCTGTTTTTT.

This chain uses TRBV2 with TRBJ2-7; weak D call: TRBD1 (6 bases). Trimming shortened V by 4 bases and J by 8 bases, and 12 bases separated the two germline ends. The CDR3 spans 12 residues. Germline V gene sequence: CDR1 SNHLY, CDR2 FYNNEI. CDR3 amino acids: CASSATGYQQYF. The CDR3 DNA is TGTGCCAGCAGTGCCACAGGGTACCAGCAGTACTTC.

This chain joins TRBV5-5 and TRBJ1-3, with D unclear. Germline V lookup: CDR1 SGHKS, CDR2 YYEKEE (reference sequence). V was clipped by 4 bases and J by 0 bases, with 11 bases between them. This CDR3 is 15 amino acids long. The CDR3: CASSGEAISGNTIYF. CDR3 nucleotides: TGTGCCAGCAGCGGTGAGGCCATCTCTGGAAACACCATATATTTT.

CDR3 in DNA: TGCAGCGGGGCAGGGGCAGGGAACACCGGGGAGCTGTTTTTT. Translation: CSGAGAGNTGELFF. The chain links TRBV29-1 to TRBJ2-2; perhaps TRBD1 as D (6 bases). The length of the CDR3 is 14 residues. CDR1 and CDR2 (germline): SQVTM, ANQGSEA. V gave up 7 bases and J gave up 1 base, with 13 bases separating them.

The rearrangement links TRBV30 to TRBJ2-1; 10 bases agree with TRBD1. The CDR3 spans 15 residues. The germline V gene encodes CDR1 GTSNPN and CDR2 SVGIG (reference sequence). Trimming cost V 1 base and J 8 bases; bases outside gene matches: 8. Here the CDR3 reads CAWSADRGRVDEQFF. Here the CDR3 DNA reads TGTGCCTGGAGTGCCGACAGGGGGCGCGTTGATGAGCAGTTCTTC.

This chain connects TRBV28 to TRBJ2-3; the match to TRBD2 covers 8 bases. V was pared by 3 bases and J by 9 bases, with 11 bases of the junction left unmatched. The CDR3 length is 15 residues. CDR1 MDHEN and CDR2 SYDVKM come from the germline V gene. CDR3 loop: CASSFSGNAQGTQYF. CDR3 sequence (DNA): TGTGCCAGCAGTTTTAGCGGGAACGCCCAAGGGACGCAGTATTTT.

The table lists this clone with a count of one. The chain has TRBV5-6 and TRBJ1-2; 7 nucleotides agree with TRBD1. The CDR3 loop spans 15 amino acids. With V trimmed by 0 bases and J by 0 bases, 2 bases remained unmatched. Germline V lookup: CDR1 SGHDT, CDR2 YYEEEE. The CDR3 here is CASSLGQGTNYGYTF. The CDR3 DNA reads as TGTGCCAGCAGCTTGGGACAGGGAACTAACTATGGCTACACCTTC.

This rearrangement joins TRBV7-2 to TRBJ2-7; 7 bases line up with TRBD1. After removal of 4 bases from V and 7 bases from J, the junction contained 10 bases not matched to a gene. The CDR3 consists of 14 residues. Germline V gives CDR1 SGHTA, CDR2 FQGNSA. DNA of the CDR3: TGTGCCAGCAGCTCCACGGGACAGTCCGGAGAGCAGTACTTC. This codes for CASSSTGQSGEQYF. Together with reference TRBV7-2 and TRBJ2-7, the CDR3 gives the full variable domain: GAGVSQSPSNKVTEKGKDVELRCDPISGHTALYWYRQSLGQGLEFLIYFQGNSAPDKSGLPSDRFSAERTGGSVSTLTIQRTQQEDSAVYLCASSSTGQSGEQYFGPGTRLTVT.

The chain has TRBV7-6 and TRBJ2-1; 9 positions match TRBD2. The CDR3 is made up of 15 amino acids. V was clipped by 1 base and J by 5 bases; unmatched bases: 3. Germline assignment: CDR1 SGHVS and CDR2 FNYEAQ. The DNA of the CDR3 is TGTGCCAGCAGCTTAGGGCGGGGGGGCCACAATGAGCAGTTCTTC. Translation: CASSLGRGGHNEQFF.

This chain connects TRBV25-1 to TRBJ1-4; TRBD1 matches at 7 bases. The V segment lost 5 bases and the J segment 8 bases; nucleotides outside the gene matches: 11. This CDR3 contains 15 residues. In germline, CDR1 is MGHDK, CDR2 SYGVNS. In DNA form, the CDR3 reads TGTGCCAGCAGTACAACAGGGGTTTTAACAGAAAAACTGTTTTTT. Amino acid sequence: CASSTTGVLTEKLFF.

DNA for the CDR3: TGTGCCAGCAGCTCAGGGGGGGGCTACACCTTC. This translates into CASSSGGGYTF. The V call is TRBV3-1 (or the pseudogene TRBV3-2), the J call TRBJ1-2, with 7 nucleotides matching TRBD1. The CDR3 length is 11 residues. From germline, CDR1 is LGHDT and CDR2 YNNKEL (reference sequence). The V segment lost 5 bases and the J segment 8 bases; nucleotides outside the gene matches: 2.

The CDR3 DNA reads TGTGCCAGCAGCCCACTGGCTAGCGGGGGGGTCGGTACAGATACGCAGTATTTT. This sequence encodes CASSPLASGGVGTDTQYF. The chain carries TRBV7-9 and TRBJ2-3, with 12 bases identical to TRBD2. Germline CDR1 reads SEHNR; CDR2 reads FQNEAQ (reference sequence). Trimming cost V 5 bases and J 3 bases; bases outside gene matches: 12. CDR3 length equals 18 residues. The variable domain in full, completed from reference TRBV7-9 and TRBJ2-3, reads DTGVSQNPRHKITKRGQNVTFRCDPISEHNRLYWYRQTLGQGPEFLTYFQNEAQLEKSRLLSDRFSAERPKGSFSTLEIQRTEQGDSAMYLCASSPLASGGVGTDTQYFGPGTRLTVL.

The gene calls are TRBV28 and TRBJ1-4; TRBD1 agrees at 9 bases. V lost 8 bases and J lost 6; bases outside the gene matches: 10. The CDR3 extends over 15 amino acids. Looked up from germline, CDR1 is MDHEN and CDR2 is SYDVKM. CDR3 protein: CASLTLGQGDEKLFF. The CDR3 bases are TGTGCCAGCTTGACCTTGGGACAGGGAGATGAAAAACTGTTTTTT.

The chain joins TRBV19 to TRBJ2-7, with D perhaps matching TRBD1 (5 bases). V lost 8 bases and J 2 bases, leaving 13 bases between the germline ends. This CDR3 comprises 13 residues. Germline assignment: CDR1 LNHDA and CDR2 SQIVND (reference sequence). The CDR3 loop reads CASGPGPAYEQYF. For the CDR3, the DNA is TGTGCCAGTGGCCCAGGGCCCGCCTACGAGCAGTACTTC.

This chain links TRBV7-2 with TRBJ2-7; TRBD2 might be the D (5 bases). This CDR3 spans 14 amino acids. V was pared by 5 bases and J by 3 bases, with 14 bases between. Looked up from germline, CDR1 is SGHTA and CDR2 is FQGNSA. The DNA of the CDR3 is TGTGCCAGCAGCCCCCGGTACGGGAACTACGAGCAGTACTTC. Translation: CASSPRYGNYEQYF.

The rearrangement joins TRBV10-3 to TRBJ1-2; TRBD1 might be the D (6 bases). Trimming shortened V by 0 bases and J by 3 bases, and 17 bases separated the two germline ends. Germline V gives CDR1 ENHRY, CDR2 SYGVKD. This CDR3 has 17 amino acids. The CDR3 DNA reads TGTGCCATCAGTGAGTCGACGTCGCAGGGGCGGTACTATGGCTACACCTTC. It codes for CAISESTSQGRYYGYTF.

The chain has TRBV7-9 and TRBJ2-1; 13 positions match TRBD2. This CDR3 has 16 residues. The V segment lost 4 bases and the J segment 5 bases; nucleotides outside the gene matches: 5. CDR1 SEHNR and CDR2 FQNEAQ come from the germline V gene (reference sequence). The chain's CDR3 is CASSSRTSGSHNEQFF. Here the CDR3 DNA reads TGTGCCAGCAGCTCCCGGACTAGCGGGAGCCACAATGAGCAGTTCTTC.